This T cell receptor (beta chain) was captured by sequencing in a study of T-cell reconstitution after alpha-beta-depleted transplantation in children. Germline V CDR1 and CDR2: SQVTM, ANQGSEA. V shed 6 bases and J 6 bases; nucleotides not matched to a gene: 8. The length of the CDR3 is 13 residues. Using unique molecular identifiers, the investigators prepared the TCRbeta library. TCRdb passed the PCR reads through MiXCR, listing each CDR3 protein once. Of roughly 400,000 distinct CDR3 sequences in the sample, about 20% were seen once. Material: PBMCs from the stem cell graft donor, obtained from the stem cell graft. The chain has TRBV29-1 and TRBJ1-5; 7 bases map to TRBD1. The sequence was obtained from a human donor who donated a stem cell graft to a child with acute myeloid leukemia. The CDR3 reads CSVRDREGQPQHF. CDR3 DNA: TGCAGCGTGAGAGACAGGGAGGGTCAGCCCCAGCATTTT. Full variable domain (missing parts from reference TRBV29-1 and TRBJ1-5): SAVISQKPSRDICQRGTSLTIQCQVDSQVTMMFWYRQQPGQSLTLIATANQGSEATYESGFVIDKFPISRPNLTFSTLTVSNMSPEDSSIYLCSVRDREGQPQHFGDGTRLSIL.